Included here is one T cell receptor beta chain sequence, with context. As originally analysed: Amplification of reference gene primers was used by the study to estimate nucleated cell counts. Here immunoSEQ multiplex PCR was the method, and the copy in TCRdb shows in-frame clones only, minus some. V, J and clone size reflect that table, while D and trimming were determined from the DNA. The data contain 350,000 to 450,000 clones, about 90% of them singletons. The CDR3 length is 17 residues. Germline CDR1 reads LNHDA; CDR2 reads SQIVND (reference sequence). Trimming shortened V by 3 bases and J by 0 bases, and 12 bases separated the two germline ends. The data belong to a study of blood T cell repertoires in COVID-19. At the level of the study: The analysed material was cDNA or gDNA that came from T cells, B-cell-depleted T cells, or PBMCs.

This clonotype was obtained from a woman aged 60-75 years with COVID-19, enrolled during active disease. The chain links TRBV19 to TRBJ2-6, with a weak D call TRBD1 (5 bases). The sample consisted of peripheral blood. The CDR3 DNA reads as TGTGCCAGTAGTATGCCCAGGGAACCCTCTGGGGCCAACGTCCTGACTTTC. Translation gives CASSMPREPSGANVLTF.